Listed below are T cell receptor beta chains from one sample, sequenced in a study of T cells after posttransplantation cyclophosphamide. Sequenced by immunoSEQ multiplex PCR; TCRdb stores in-frame clones only, minus some. Among some 64,000 clones listed, around 95% were seen once. Input material: PBMCs. Receptors were obtained from a woman in her twenties or thirties in good health and a related stem cell transplant donor. The CDR3 runs from the conserved cysteine through the conserved F or W. The D gene is left open where the match is weak. The size of a clone is reported for some rows only, either as once, few or many, or as a class for expanded clones.

clone_size	d_call	v_call	j_call	cdr3_aa	cdr3_nt
.	TRBD2	TRBV5-4	TRBJ2-4	CASSFGGGAENIQYF	TGTGCCAGCAGCTTCGGCGGGGGGGCGGAAAACATTCAGTACTTC
.	.	TRBV6-1	TRBJ1-5	CASSNIHSNQPQHF	TGTGCCAGCAGTAACATACATAGCAATCAGCCCCAGCATTTT
.	TRBD1	TRBV7-2	TRBJ1-2	CASSGPGTGFRGYTF	TGTGCCAGCAGCGGCCCCGGGACAGGGTTTCGCGGCTACACCTTC
.	.	TRBV7-8	TRBJ1-3	CASSLGFSGNTIYF	TGTGCCAGCAGCTTGGGATTCTCTGGAAACACCATATATTTT
.	TRBD1	TRBV11-2	TRBJ2-3	CASRATGGPTDTQYF	TGTGCCAGCAGAGCTACAGGGGGACCCACAGATACGCAGTATTTT
.	.	TRBV5-4	TRBJ1-1	CASSSAPGNTEAFF	TGTGCCAGCAGCTCTGCTCCAGGGAACACTGAAGCTTTCTTT
.	.	TRBV7-9	TRBJ2-2	CASSETAGKLFF	TGTGCCAGCAGCGAGACGGCAGGGAAGCTGTTTTTT
.	.	TRBV19	TRBJ1-2	CASSSPSGGRYHGYTF	TGTGCCAGTAGTTCCCCGTCGGGGGGGCGGTATCATGGCTACACCTTC
.	TRBD1	TRBV28	TRBJ1-2	CASSNRGTSGYTF	TGTGCCAGCAGTAACAGGGGAACAAGTGGCTACACCTTC
.	TRBD1	TRBV19	TRBJ1-2	CASRWTGGNYGYTF	TGTGCCAGTAGATGGACAGGCGGAAACTATGGCTACACCTTC
.	TRBD1	TRBV7-9	TRBJ1-1	CASSTWTGEAFF	TGTGCCAGCAGCACCTGGACAGGGGAGGCTTTCTTT
few	TRBD1	TRBV6-5	TRBJ1-6	CASRGLTGGFSPLHF	TGTGCCAGCAGGGGGCTGACAGGGGGTTTTTCACCCCTCCACTTT
once	.	TRBV10-3	TRBJ1-4	CAISGGRDEKLFF	TGTGCCATCAGTGGGGGGAGGGATGAAAAACTGTTTTTT
.	TRBD2	TRBV6-5	TRBJ2-2	CASTRLLADTGELFF	TGTGCCAGCACCCGACTACTAGCGGACACCGGGGAGCTGTTTTTT
.	TRBD2	TRBV4-1	TRBJ2-1	CASSQVRLAGGLPNEQFF	TGCGCCAGCAGCCAAGTTAGGCTAGCGGGGGGGCTACCCAATGAGCAGTTCTTC
once	TRBD1	TRBV7-2	TRBJ2-5	CASSPVTGGGWETQYF	TGTGCCAGCAGCCCAGTGACAGGGGGTGGTTGGGAGACCCAGTACTTC
.	.	TRBV5-8	TRBJ1-2	CASSRLGGLNYGYTF	TGTGCCAGCAGCCGACTGGGCGGACTAAACTATGGCTACACCTTC
.	TRBD1	TRBV25-1	TRBJ1-5	CASIWTGGNQPQHF	TGTGCCAGCATTTGGACAGGGGGCAATCAGCCCCAGCATTTT
.	.	TRBV7-3	TRBJ1-1	CASSLGHQINTEAFF	TGTGCCAGCAGCTTGGGACACCAGATTAACACTGAAGCTTTCTTT
few	.	TRBV7-3	TRBJ2-6	CASSLMRGGANVLTF	TGTGCCAGCAGCTTAATGCGGGGTGGGGCCAACGTCCTGACTTTC
.	.	TRBV5-1	TRBJ2-7	CASSLGRGTGEQYF	TGCGCCAGCAGCTTGGGGAGGGGGACGGGAGAGCAGTACTTC
.	.	TRBV19	TRBJ2-2	CASSTSWVDTGELFF	TGTGCCAGTAGTACCTCCTGGGTGGACACCGGGGAGCTGTTTTTT
.	TRBD1	TRBV18	TRBJ2-7	CASSPRPPGQVNYEQYF	TGTGCCAGCTCCCCAAGGCCCCCGGGACAGGTGAACTACGAGCAGTACTTC
.	.	TRBV19	TRBJ1-5	CASRGYSNQPQHF	TGTGCCAGTAGGGGGTATAGCAATCAGCCCCAGCATTTT
once	.	TRBV5-6	TRBJ2-5	CASSLPTHQETQYF	TGTGCCAGCAGCTTGCCCACACACCAAGAGACCCAGTACTTC
.	.	TRBV10-3	TRBJ1-5	CAISDTGRGDQPQHF	TGTGCCATCAGTGACACAGGCAGAGGCGATCAGCCCCAGCATTTT
.	.	TRBV15	TRBJ2-1	CATSFPGVGYEQFF	TGTGCCACCAGCTTTCCGGGGGTCGGATATGAGCAGTTCTTC
once	.	TRBV5-8	TRBJ2-7	CASSLGLGDSYF	TGTGCCAGCAGCTTAGGTTTGGGGGACTCGTACTTC
.	.	TRBV19	TRBJ1-2	CASSIVETSGYTF	TGTGCCAGTAGTATCGTTGAGACCAGCGGCTACACCTTC
.	.	TRBV9	TRBJ1-6	CASSVGFHSPLHF	TGTGCCAGCAGCGTGGGATTCCATTCACCCCTCCACTTT
.	.	TRBV19	TRBJ1-5	CATRFTRDQPQHF	TGTGCCACGAGATTTACCAGGGACCAGCCCCAGCATTTT
.	.	TRBV7-6	TRBJ2-3	CASSLRGYTDTQYF	TGTGCCAGCAGCTTGAGGGGGTACACAGATACGCAGTATTTT
.	TRBD1	TRBV5-1	TRBJ1-1	CASSWDRGNTEAFF	TGCGCCAGCAGCTGGGACAGGGGGAACACTGAAGCTTTCTTT
.	.	TRBV5-1	TRBJ2-1	CASSLAAANEQFF	TGCGCCAGCAGCTTGGCCGCCGCCAATGAGCAGTTCTTC
.	.	TRBV7-2	TRBJ2-7	CASSQGQLSVFYEQYF	TGTGCCAGCAGTCAGGGACAACTGTCGGTGTTTTACGAGCAGTACTTC
.	.	TRBV10-3	TRBJ2-1	CAIRSTEYNEQFF	TGTGCCATCAGATCGACAGAATACAATGAGCAGTTCTTC
.	.	TRBV10-1	TRBJ2-3	CASSDLDEFSTDTQYF	TGCGCCAGCAGTGATCTGGACGAGTTCAGCACAGATACGCAGTATTTT
.	.	TRBV6-1	TRBJ1-5	CASRAGETSNQPQHF	TGTGCCAGCAGGGCAGGGGAGACTAGCAATCAGCCCCAGCATTTT
once	.	TRBV7-8	TRBJ2-7	CASSLLLTGPSYEQYF	TGTGCCAGCAGCTTACTCCTGACTGGTCCCTCCTACGAGCAGTACTTC
.	.	TRBV11-2	TRBJ2-1	CASSSGTALLEQFF	TGTGCCAGCAGCTCGGGGACGGCGCTGTTAGAGCAGTTCTTC
.	.	TRBV10-1	TRBJ1-1	CASRGGQANTEAFF	TGCGCCAGCAGAGGGGGACAAGCGAACACTGAAGCTTTCTTT